This TCR beta chain derives from a study of blood T cell repertoires in COVID-19 (dated by TCRdb to between 2020 and 2021). In the study overall: Samples covering the acute and convalescent phases of COVID-19 were provided by collaborators in the United States, Italy and Spain. Samples were obtained from the ongoing ImmuneRACE study (first 160 participants) and from about 1,300 subjects provided by 6 global collaborators. HLA class I and class II types, where available, came from metadata supplied by the sample provider rather than from assay-based typing. The material from the prospective study consisted of cDNA or gDNA derived from T cells, B-cell-depleted T cells, or PBMCs. The sample metadata nearly always contained a de-identified subject ID, COVID-19 status, age in years and sex. The repertoires were released in a freely available public database meant as a resource for research on the immune response to SARS-CoV-2. The dataset comprised deeply sampled blood TCRbeta repertoires from subjects exposed to, actively infected with, or recovered from COVID-19.

TCRbeta CDR3 regions were amplified from genomic DNA by means of the immunoSEQ Assay, a bias-controlled multiplex PCR. The authors' analysis ran thus. The number of nucleated cells in each sample was estimated by amplification of reference gene primers within the assay. To quantify the absolute abundance of each unique TCRbeta CDR3 rearrangement, sequence reads were collapsed and filtered. Productive Simpson clonality was computed per sample as the square root of Simpson's diversity index over productive rearrangements. TCRdb's version of the immuneACCESS table is confined to in-frame rearrangements and falls short of the full clone set. An unresolved V gene accounts for under half of the shortfall where checked; the remainder is of unknown origin. V and J calls and clone size are given by that table; D and trimming were obtained from the DNA. The sample yields around 300,000 clones; approximately 86% were counted once. Approximately 2% of the sample rests with the top ten.

Samples from volunteer blood donors who had recovered from COVID-19 were contributed by a second Seattle source. Collaborating institutions collected whole blood in K2EDTA tubes following their own protocols. For TCRbeta analysis, collaborator samples were shipped as frozen whole blood, as isolated PBMCs, or as DNA extracted from either sample type. Trimming accounts for 4 bases at V and 8 bases at J, while the number of junction bases matched to no gene is 6. The CDR3 measures 14 amino acids from cysteine to phenylalanine. The kept DNA is CDR3 alone, 42 bases in frame from the first base. CDR1 and CDR2 were assigned from the germline V gene as SGHRS and YFSETQ. Concerning this clone itself: Its antigen is unknown. No much larger clone is present one base from it, and per-base qualities are unavailable.

Overall results and qualifications from the work: The amount of clinical and demographic metadata varied by source and participant and was provided uncurated.

The chain joins TRBV5-1 to TRBJ1-4; 9 middle bases align to TRBD1. The receptor comes from a woman aged 25 to 45 who had recovered from COVID-19. Sample: peripheral blood. The DNA sequence is TGCGCCAGCAGCCCGGGACAGGGAAGGGAAAAACTGTTTTTT. It translates as CASSPGQGREKLFF.